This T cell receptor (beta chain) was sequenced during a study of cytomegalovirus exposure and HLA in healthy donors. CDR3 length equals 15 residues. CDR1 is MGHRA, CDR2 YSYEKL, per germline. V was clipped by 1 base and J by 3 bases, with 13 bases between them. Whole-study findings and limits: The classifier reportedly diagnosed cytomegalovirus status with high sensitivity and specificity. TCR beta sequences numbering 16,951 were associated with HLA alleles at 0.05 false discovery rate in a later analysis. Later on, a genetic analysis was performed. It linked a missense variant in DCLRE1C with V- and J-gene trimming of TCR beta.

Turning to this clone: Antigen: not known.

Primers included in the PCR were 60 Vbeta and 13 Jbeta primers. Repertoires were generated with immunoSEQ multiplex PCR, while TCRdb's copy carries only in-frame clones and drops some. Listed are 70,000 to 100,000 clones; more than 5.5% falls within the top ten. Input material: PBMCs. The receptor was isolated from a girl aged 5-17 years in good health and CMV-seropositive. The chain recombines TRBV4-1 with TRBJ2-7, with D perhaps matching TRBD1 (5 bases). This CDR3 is CASSQVLGAVYEQYF. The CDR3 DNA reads TGCGCCAGCAGCCAAGTTCTAGGGGCTGTCTACGAGCAGTACTTC.